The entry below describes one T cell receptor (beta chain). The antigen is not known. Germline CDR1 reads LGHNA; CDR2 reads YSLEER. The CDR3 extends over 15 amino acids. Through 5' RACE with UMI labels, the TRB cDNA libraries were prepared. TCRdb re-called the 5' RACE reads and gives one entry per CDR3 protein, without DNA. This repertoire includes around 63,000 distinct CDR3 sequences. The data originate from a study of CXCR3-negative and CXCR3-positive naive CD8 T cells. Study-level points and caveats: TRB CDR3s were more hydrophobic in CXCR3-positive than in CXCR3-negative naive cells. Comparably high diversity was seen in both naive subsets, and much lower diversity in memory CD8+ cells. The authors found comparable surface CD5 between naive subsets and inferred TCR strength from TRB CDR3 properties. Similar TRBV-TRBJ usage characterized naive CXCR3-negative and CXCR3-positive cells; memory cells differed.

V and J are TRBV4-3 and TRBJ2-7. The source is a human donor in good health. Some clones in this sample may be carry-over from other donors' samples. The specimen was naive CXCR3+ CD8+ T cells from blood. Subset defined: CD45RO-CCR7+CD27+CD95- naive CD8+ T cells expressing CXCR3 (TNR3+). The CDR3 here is CASSQDSTNAYEQYF.